These 19 T cell receptor beta chains were sequenced from one sample in a study of cytomegalovirus exposure and HLA in healthy donors. The PCR contained 60 Vbeta and 13 Jbeta primers. Measured with immunoSEQ multiplex PCR; TCRdb has only the in-frame clones, and not every one. In the table there are 150,000 to 200,000 clones, about four fifths of which are singletons. The material sequenced was PBMCs. Source of these receptors: a man aged 18-30 years in good health and CMV-seronegative.

V and J are TRBV6-4 and TRBJ2-5, with TRBD2 matching 11 bases. V was clipped by 3 bases and J by 2 bases; unmatched bases: 2. There are 15 residues in the CDR3. Germline V gene sequence: CDR1 MRHNA, CDR2 SNTAGT. For the CDR3, the DNA is TGTGCCAGCAGTGAGGTAGCGGGAGGGCAAGAGACCCAGTACTTC. Its translation: CASSEVAGGQETQYF.

The J gene is TRBJ2-1, the V gene TRBV4-2; D is unresolved. V was clipped by 0 bases and J by 4 bases, with 10 bases between them. From germline, CDR1 is LGHNA and CDR2 YNFKEQ. CDR3 length: 15 amino acids. The CDR3 region is CASSQEQEKYNEQFF. The CDR3 coding sequence is TGTGCCAGCAGCCAAGAGCAGGAAAAATACAATGAGCAGTTCTTC.

The gene calls are TRBV5-8 and TRBJ2-5, with TRBD2 matching 7 bases. V lost 0 bases to trimming and J lost 5 bases; unmatched junction nucleotides: 7. Germline V gives CDR1 SGHTS, CDR2 YDEGEE. This CDR3 is built from 15 residues. The CDR3 DNA sequence: TGTGCCAGCAGCTTGGGAGGGAGGGCCGCCGAGACCCAGTACTTC. This translates into CASSLGGRAAETQYF.

J is TRBJ1-5 and V is TRBV12-5; 11 nucleotides agree with TRBD1. V lost 2 bases, J lost 0 bases, and 12 bases stayed unmatched. CDR3 length: 20 amino acids. In germline, CDR1 is LGHNT, CDR2 FRNRAP. Here the CDR3 DNA reads TGTGCTAGTGGTTTGTCGAGAGTGGGACAGGGGGTTCTTAGCAATCAGCCCCAGCATTTT. Protein product: CASGLSRVGQGVLSNQPQHF.

This clone was seen once. CDR3 coding DNA: TGTGCCAGCAGCTTACCCGGGGCGGGGGAGACCCAGTACTTC. Residues: CASSLPGAGETQYF. J is TRBJ2-5 and V is TRBV7-8, with D tentatively TRBD2 (6 bases). The CDR3 consists of 14 residues. Germline V gene data show CDR1 as SGHVS and CDR2 as FQNEAQ. V was pared by 2 bases and J by 5 bases, with 12 bases between.

The rearrangement uses TRBV6-5 and TRBJ1-2; TRBD1 matches 11 bases. The CDR3 extends over 15 amino acids. The V gene end was trimmed by 5 bases and the J gene end by 7 bases; junction bases not matched to a gene: 9. Germline V gene sequence: CDR1 MNHEY, CDR2 SVGAGI. The CDR3 protein is CASSRSGQGARGYTF. CDR3 coding DNA: TGTGCCAGCAGTCGGAGCGGACAGGGGGCTCGTGGCTACACCTTC.

The rearrangement links TRBV19 to TRBJ1-2; 9 bases are a match to TRBD1. Germline CDR1 reads LNHDA; CDR2 reads SQIVND (reference sequence). V shed 6 bases and J 4 bases; nucleotides not matched to a gene: 9. The CDR3 totals 15 residues. CDR3 sequence: CASRPGQGHSYGYTF. As DNA, the CDR3 is TGTGCCAGTAGACCGGGACAGGGACATAGCTATGGCTACACCTTC.

This sequence joins TRBV7-8 and TRBJ2-2, with a weak D call TRBD2 (6 bases). Germline loops: CDR1 SGHVS, CDR2 FQNEAQ. The CDR3 is 14 residues long. With 5 bases removed from V and 5 bases from J, the gap between germline ends came to 12 bases. The CDR3 DNA reads as TGTGCCAGCAGCGTTACTAGCTTGACCGGGGAGCTGTTTTTT. Residues: CASSVTSLTGELFF.

The CDR3 sequence is CASSYNRGPHNEQFF. DNA of the CDR3: TGTGCCAGCAGCTATAACAGGGGGCCCCACAATGAGCAGTTCTTC. This chain uses TRBV7-6 with TRBJ2-1, with 9 bases identical to TRBD1. J lost 5 bases, V lost 4 bases, and 6 bases had no gene match. Per the germline V gene, CDR1 is SGHVS and CDR2 is FNYEAQ. The CDR3 is made up of 15 amino acids. The full variable domain, completed using reference TRBV7-6 and TRBJ2-1, is GAGVSQSPRYKVTKRGQDVALRCDPISGHVSLYWYRQALGQGPEFLTYFNYEAQQDKSGLPNDRFSAERPEGSISTLTIQRTEQRDSAMYRCASSYNRGPHNEQFFGPGTRLTVL.

The chain recombines TRBV5-8 with TRBJ2-1; TRBD2 matches 7 bases. CDR3 length: 19 residues. V was pared by 0 bases and J by 7 bases, with 19 bases of the junction left unmatched. CDR1 and CDR2 from the germline V gene are SGHTS and YDEGEE. Here the CDR3 DNA reads TGTGCCAGCAGCTTGGTGTGGGACCGTAGGGACTACATTTGGAATGAGCAGTTCTTC. Translated, it gives CASSLVWDRRDYIWNEQFF.

This sequence joins TRBV18 and TRBJ1-1; D unresolved. The CDR3 loop spans 13 amino acids. Germline assignment: CDR1 KGHSH and CDR2 LQKENI. V shed 1 base and J shed 7 bases, with 10 bases lying between them. The CDR3 nucleotides are TGTGCCAGCTCACCACAACACGGGGTTGAAGCTTTCTTT. This gives the protein CASSPQHGVEAFF.

This rearrangement joins TRBV7-9 to TRBJ2-1; 11 bases are shared with TRBD2. This CDR3 comprises 15 residues. The germline V gene encodes CDR1 SEHNR and CDR2 FQNEAQ (reference sequence). Trimming removed 7 bases from V and 7 bases from J; junction bases left unmatched: 9. In DNA, the CDR3 is TGTGCCAGCACCGTAGCGGGAGGGCCAGGAAATGAGCAGTTCTTC. Protein: CASTVAGGPGNEQFF.

The genes are TRBV27 and TRBJ1-2, with D possibly being TRBD1 (5 bases). CDR3 length: 13 amino acids. Germline lookup yields CDR1 MNHEY and CDR2 SMNVEV (reference sequence). V gave up 8 bases and J gave up 2 bases, with 12 bases separating them. DNA for the CDR3: TGTGCCAGCTCACCCTCAGGGAACTATGGCTACACCTTC. Encoded protein: CASSPSGNYGYTF.

J is TRBJ2-7 and V is TRBV7-2; 7 bases map to TRBD2. Germline CDR1 and CDR2: SGHTA and FQGNSA. The V and J ends lost 1 base and 6 bases, in that order; junction bases with no gene match: 3. This CDR3 comprises 13 residues. The CDR3 region is CASSLEAGREQYF. DNA of the CDR3: TGTGCCAGCAGCTTAGAAGCGGGGCGCGAGCAGTACTTC.

The chain links TRBV16 to TRBJ2-7, with D perhaps TRBD1 (5 bases). The V gene's germline CDR1 is KGHSY and CDR2 FQNENV. CDR3 length: 15 residues. V was clipped by 1 base and J by 4 bases, with 14 bases between them. CDR3 sequence reads: CASSQFVGPGYEQYF. CDR3 nucleotide sequence: TGTGCCAGCAGCCAATTTGTGGGGCCCGGTTACGAGCAGTACTTC.

The V call is TRBV6-1, the J call TRBJ1-5; 7 bases line up with TRBD1. This CDR3 is built from 17 residues. Germline V gene data show CDR1 as MNHNS and CDR2 as SASEGT. J lost 0 bases, V lost 4 bases, and 9 bases had no gene match. The CDR3 DNA is TGTGCCAGCAGTGGGCTAGGGACAGCCCTTAGCAATCAGCCCCAGCATTTT. This encodes CASSGLGTALSNQPQHF.

The chain employs TRBV19 and TRBJ1-1, with 9 positions matching TRBD1. The germline V gene has CDR1 LNHDA and CDR2 SQIVND (reference sequence). V trimming: 7 bases; J trimming: 1 base; junction bases outside the gene matches: 16. This CDR3 spans 18 amino acids. The CDR3 coding sequence is TGTGCCAGTATTGCCTGGCGGGACAGGGCCTCAGGGAACACTGAAGCTTTCTTT. This gives the protein CASIAWRDRASGNTEAFF.

The J gene is TRBJ2-3, the V gene TRBV7-2; a weak D match, TRBD1 (7 bases). V lost 6 bases, J lost 3 bases, and 16 bases lay in between. Germline V gene data show CDR1 as SGHTA and CDR2 as FQGNSA. CDR3 length: 15 amino acids. CDR3 coding DNA: TGTGCCAGCAGTCCCGGAGGGGGCAGGACAGATACGCAGTATTTT. It codes for CASSPGGGRTDTQYF. Variable domain in full (rest from reference TRBV7-2 and TRBJ2-3): GAGVSQSPSNKVTEKGKDVELRCDPISGHTALYWYRQSLGQGLEFLIYFQGNSAPDKSGLPSDRFSAERTGGSVSTLTIQRTQQEDSAVYLCASSPGGGRTDTQYFGPGTRLTVL.

V usage is TRBV5-6 and J usage is TRBJ1-4; 7 bases are a match to TRBD1. The V gene end was trimmed by 4 bases and the J gene end by 10 bases; junction bases not matched to a gene: 10. CDR3 length equals 14 residues. Germline assignment: CDR1 SGHDT and CDR2 YYEEEE. This CDR3 is CASSLRQGLGKLFF. CDR3 sequence (DNA): TGTGCCAGCAGCCTACGACAGGGTTTAGGAAAACTGTTTTTT.